This TCR beta chain was documented in a study of OX40 agonist ivuxolimab in advanced cancers. Study context: Partial response was recorded in three patients: one hepatocellular carcinoma and two cutaneous melanoma cases.

Germline V gene sequence: CDR1 MRHNA, CDR2 SNTAGT. The CDR3 consists of 17 residues. Trimming cost V 8 bases and J 7 bases; bases outside gene matches: 19. Study-level points and caveats: Partly responding patients at 0.1-3.0 mg/kg showed some of the smallest clonal expansion. Dosing at 0.1 to 3.0 mg/kg was accompanied by clonal expansion of CD4+ and CD8+ blood T cells by week 6. Expanded clones belonging to CD8+ T cells outnumbered, on average, those of CD4+.

For this clone: Its specificity is unknown.

Using immunoSEQ multiplex PCR, the repertoire was profiled, and TCRdb retains in-frame clones only, with some absent. The sample records about 50,000 clones, roughly three quarters being singletons. The chain links TRBV6-4 to TRBJ2-3; TRBD2 matches at 9 bases. The TCR originated in an adult with an advanced solid tumor such as melanoma, head and neck, liver or kidney cancer. Material: CD4+ or CD8+ T cells sorted from blood, obtained in a trial of the OX40 agonist ivuxolimab. Here the CDR3 reads CASLPKFYSGSNYTQYF. The CDR3 nucleotides are TGTGCCAGCCTTCCGAAGTTCTATAGCGGGAGTAATTATACGCAGTATTTT.